The entry that follows covers one T cell receptor beta chain sequence. The record originates from a study of technical replicates of blood from a few donors. Using immunoSEQ multiplex PCR, the repertoire was profiled, and TCRdb retains in-frame clones only, with some absent. The profile shows about 94,000 clones, around 95% of them singletons. This CDR3 is 14 amino acids long. The germline V gene has CDR1 SGDLS and CDR2 YYNGEE. V lost 6 bases and J lost 0; bases outside the gene matches: 5. The chain employs TRBV9 and TRBJ1-1; 7 bases agree with TRBD1. The origin of this receptor is a human donor in good health. The material sequenced was T cells isolated from PBMCs. The CDR3 region has the DNA TGTGCCAGCACCAAAGGGGGCCTGAACACTGAAGCTTTCTTT. It yields the protein CASTKGGLNTEAFF.